Here is one T cell receptor (beta chain) with its context. This sample is drawn from a study of blood T cell repertoires in COVID-19. Background on the study: The origin of the acute and convalescent COVID-19 samples was the United States, Italy and Spain. Sample material is recorded as cDNA or gDNA derived from T cells, B-cell-depleted T cells, or PBMCs.

The J segment lost 3 bases and the V segment lost 6 bases, leaving 7 bases of the junction unmatched. CDR1 is WNHNN, CDR2 SYGVQD, per germline (reference sequence). The CDR3 runs 15 residues. Per the study methods: Nucleated cell counts were estimated from reference gene primer amplification. The repertoire was sequenced with immunoSEQ multiplex PCR; TCRdb's copy has only in-frame clones and lacks some. V, J and clone size are taken as reported in that table, and D and trimming were inferred from the DNA itself. In the table there are about 72,000 clones, about 91% of which are singletons. The V gene is TRBV10-1, the J gene TRBJ2-1, with 8 bases aligning to TRBD2. The sequencing sample was made of peripheral blood. The origin of this receptor is a woman in her sixties or seventies with active COVID-19. The CDR3 DNA reads TGCGCCAGCAGCCTGCAGCGGGAGAGCTACAATGAGCAGTTCTTC. Amino acid sequence: CASSLQRESYNEQFF.